The clone carrying this T cell receptor beta chain showed up just a few times. As yet, its antigen is unknown. Researchers amplified the TCR beta CDR3 regions from RNA transcripts. HTBI primers were the set used in a first-round RT-PCR of the TCR CDR3. TCRdb used MiXCR to reprocess the multiplex PCR reads, holding one entry per CDR3 protein. This table holds 550,000 to 850,000 distinct CDR3 sequences, approximately 18% found once. This sample was taken from a study of T cells in Graves' hyperthyroidism and ophthalmopathy. The CDR3 is 19 amino acids. The trim removed 8 bases at V and 0 bases at J, leaving 18 bases unmatched. Germline V CDR1 and CDR2: WSHSY, SAAADI. Study conclusions and caveats: Model output signaled ophthalmopathy a median about 6.3 months ahead of onset. Blood shared most expanded thyroid clonotypes above 0.001.

Thyroid ultrasound, orbital computed tomography, clinical symptoms, and serum thyroxine and TRAb underpinned diagnoses. The authors obtained PBMCs from about 9 ml of fresh peripheral blood. The material sequenced was blood. J is TRBJ2-3 and V is TRBV10-2; 9 bases match TRBD2. This TCR was sampled from a woman aged 50 to 60 with Graves' hyperthyroidism that later progressed to Graves' ophthalmopathy. The CDR3 coding sequence is TGCGCCAGCGGGGCCCTGCGGGCATTTAGCGGGGGCAGCACAGATACGCAGTATTTT. Its protein is CASGALRAFSGGSTDTQYF.